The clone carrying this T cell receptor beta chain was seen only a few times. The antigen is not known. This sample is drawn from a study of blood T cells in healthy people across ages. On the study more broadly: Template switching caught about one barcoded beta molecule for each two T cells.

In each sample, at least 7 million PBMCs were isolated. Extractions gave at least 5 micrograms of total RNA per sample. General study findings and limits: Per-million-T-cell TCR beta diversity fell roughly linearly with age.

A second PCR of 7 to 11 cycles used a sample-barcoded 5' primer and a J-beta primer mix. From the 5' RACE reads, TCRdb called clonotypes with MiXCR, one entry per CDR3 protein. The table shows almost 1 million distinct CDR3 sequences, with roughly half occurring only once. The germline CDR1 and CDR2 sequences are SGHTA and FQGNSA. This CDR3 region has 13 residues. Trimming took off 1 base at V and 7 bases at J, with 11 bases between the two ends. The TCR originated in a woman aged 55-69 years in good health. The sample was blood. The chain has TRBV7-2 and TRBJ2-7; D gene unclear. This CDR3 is CASSLEILVEQYF. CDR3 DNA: TGTGCCAGCAGCTTAGAAATTTTGGTGGAGCAGTACTTC.